Listed below are T cell receptor beta chains from one sample, sequenced in a study of blood T cell repertoires in COVID-19. Clones were read by immunoSEQ multiplex PCR, and TCRdb kept only the in-frame ones, dropping some. The sample records 120,000 or so clones, 75% to 90% being singletons. Sequenced material: peripheral blood. The receptors stem from a man between 65 and 79 years old with active or convalescent COVID-19. Each CDR3 is given with its conserved first and last residue. D genes are given only for firm matches.

D: .; V: TRBV28; J: TRBJ1-6; DNA: TGTGCCAGCAGTCCTCCCGGGACTGTGAGGGGTTCACCCCTCCACTTT; CDR3: CASSPPGTVRGSPLHF
D: TRBD2; V: TRBV18; J: TRBJ2-7; DNA: TGTGCCAGCTCACCATTCAGCGGGAGCTACTACGAGCAGTACTTC; CDR3: CASSPFSGSYYEQYF
D: TRBD2; V: TRBV10-3; J: TRBJ2-1; DNA: TGTGCCATCGGCGGCCAAAGTCTAGCGGAATCCAATGAGCAGTTCTTC; CDR3: CAIGGQSLAESNEQFF
D: .; V: TRBV12-3/TRBV12-4; J: TRBJ2-3; DNA: TGTGCCAGCGTTTCGGGAGATACGCAGTATTTT; CDR3: CASVSGDTQYF
D: TRBD1; V: TRBV19; J: TRBJ1-6; DNA: TGTGCCAGTACCCCGACAGGGGACAATTCACCCCTCCACTTT; CDR3: CASTPTGDNSPLHF
D: .; V: TRBV28; J: TRBJ1-2; DNA: TGTGCCAGCAGTTTAGCGGAGAGTGGCTACACCTTC; CDR3: CASSLAESGYTF
D: TRBD1; V: TRBV11-2; J: TRBJ1-3; DNA: TGTGCCAGCAGCTCCGGGACAGCCACTTCAGGAAACACCATATATTTT; CDR3: CASSSGTATSGNTIYF
D: TRBD1; V: TRBV19; J: TRBJ1-5; DNA: TGTGCCAGTAGTCCTCGGGACAGGTTAGATCAGCCCCAGCATTTT; CDR3: CASSPRDRLDQPQHF
D: .; V: TRBV27; J: TRBJ2-1; DNA: TGTGCCAGCTATCATCGGTACAATGAGCAGTTCTTC; CDR3: CASYHRYNEQFF
D: TRBD1; V: TRBV2; J: TRBJ2-7; DNA: TGTGCCAGCAGTGATGACTCAGGGACAGGGGCCACCTACGAGCAGTACTTC; CDR3: CASSDDSGTGATYEQYF
D: TRBD1; V: TRBV27; J: TRBJ1-1; DNA: TGTGCCAGCAGTTACACGACAGGGTATCAGGAAACTGAAGCTTTCTTT; CDR3: CASSYTTGYQETEAFF
D: TRBD2; V: TRBV5-6; J: TRBJ2-1; DNA: TGTGCCAGCATTAGACTAGCGGACAATGAGCAGTTCTTC; CDR3: CASIRLADNEQFF
D: .; V: TRBV20-1; J: TRBJ1-4; DNA: TGCAGTGCTAGTGAATCGGTGGGCAGATCGGAAAAACTGTTTTTT; CDR3: CSASESVGRSEKLFF
D: TRBD1; V: TRBV6-5; J: TRBJ1-1; DNA: TGTGCCAGCAGTAGCGGGACAGGGGGGATTTTCTTT; CDR3: CASSSGTGGIFF
D: .; V: TRBV7-8; J: TRBJ2-7; DNA: TGTGCCAGCAGATCAGTGGACACCTACGAGCAGTACTTC; CDR3: CASRSVDTYEQYF
D: TRBD2; V: TRBV5-6; J: TRBJ2-5; DNA: TGTGCCAGCAGCCCTACCACCCACCGTCTAGCGGGAGGGCAAGAGACCCAGTACTTC; CDR3: CASSPTTHRLAGGQETQYF
D: TRBD1; V: TRBV28; J: TRBJ2-1; DNA: TGTGCCAGCAGTGCACCGGACAGGGGTTACAATGAGCAGTTCTTC; CDR3: CASSAPDRGYNEQFF
D: .; V: TRBV28; J: TRBJ2-5; DNA: TGTGCCAGCAGTTTATGGGCCTACCAAGAGACCCAGTACTTC; CDR3: CASSLWAYQETQYF
D: TRBD1; V: TRBV28; J: TRBJ1-3; DNA: TGTGCCAGCAGCCCCGGGGCAGGGGGCGGCGGAAACACCATATATTTT; CDR3: CASSPGAGGGGNTIYF
D: TRBD1; V: TRBV7-8; J: TRBJ2-7; DNA: TGTGCCAGCAGCCCGAGGGACAGGGGAGGTTCCTACGAGCAGTACTTC; CDR3: CASSPRDRGGSYEQYF
D: TRBD1; V: TRBV18; J: TRBJ1-3; DNA: TGTGCCAGCTCAACTGGACAGGGTGACTCTGGAAACACCATATATTTT; CDR3: CASSTGQGDSGNTIYF